The clone carrying this T cell receptor beta chain was seen ten or more times. Antigen unknown. The data were taken from a study of T cells in Graves' hyperthyroidism and ophthalmopathy. Study-wide results and limits: Ophthalmopathy stood apart from stable hyperthyroidism in a 13 V-J model. Among clonotypes expanded in thyroid above 0.001, most were also found in blood.

Orbital computed tomography and thyroid ultrasound, together with serum TRAb and thyroxine and clinical symptoms, were used for diagnoses. Researchers amplified the TCR beta CDR3 regions from RNA transcripts. First-round RT-PCR of the TCR CDR3 relied on the HTBI primer set. TCRdb ran MiXCR on the multiplex PCR reads and lists one entry per CDR3 protein. The data hold under 300,000 distinct CDR3 sequences, with approximately 16% observed a single time. Germline values: CDR1 SEHNR, CDR2 FQNEAQ (reference sequence). The CDR3 runs 14 residues. Deletions cut 3 bases from V and 6 bases from J, with 14 bases between.

V and J are TRBV7-9 and TRBJ1-1, with D perhaps matching TRBD1 (5 bases). The clonotype originates from a woman aged 50 to 60 with Graves' hyperthyroidism that later progressed to Graves' ophthalmopathy. The sample was blood. The CDR3 protein is CASSFEGRGPEAFF. The CDR3 region has the DNA TGTGCCAGCAGCTTCGAGGGGCGAGGGCCTGAAGCTTTCTTT.